One TCR beta chain is described in this entry. In the original processing: Reference gene primer amplification yielded estimated nucleated cell counts. The table came from immunoSEQ multiplex PCR; TCRdb's copy has only in-frame clones and leaves some out. V, J and clone size were drawn from that table, and D and trimming were deduced from the DNA. The sample carries tens of thousands of clones, 80% to 90% recorded once. The entry originates in a study of blood T cell repertoires in COVID-19. Study context: Whether acute or convalescent, the COVID-19 samples came from the United States, Italy and Spain. Sample material is recorded as cDNA or gDNA derived from T cells, B-cell-depleted T cells, or PBMCs.

The CDR3 extends over 14 amino acids. V lost 2 bases to trimming and J lost 6 bases, with 8 bases between them. Per the germline V gene, CDR1 is KGHSH and CDR2 is LQKENI. The clonotype was recovered from a man at least 80 years old with acute or convalescent COVID-19. The gene calls are TRBV18 and TRBJ1-6; tentatively, D is TRBD1 (5 bases). The sample was peripheral blood. The CDR3 DNA reads as TGTGCCAGCTCACCAGAGCAGGGTAATTCACCCCTCCACTTT. Translation gives CASSPEQGNSPLHF.